A selection of T cell receptor beta chains follows, all from one sample in a study of blood T cell repertoires in COVID-19. Libraries were prepared by immunoSEQ multiplex PCR; TCRdb keeps only in-frame clonotypes and omits some of them. The data show about 250,000 clones, nearly 90% seen once. Sequenced sample: peripheral blood. The origin of the receptors is a woman between 40 and 50 years old who had recovered from COVID-19. Both conserved end residues are part of each CDR3. The D gene is left open where the match is weak. Where a row states a size, it is once, few, many or the class of an expanded clone; other rows omit it.

j_call: TRBJ1-2; clone_size: .; v_call: TRBV6-5; d_call: .; cdr3_nt: TGTGCCAGCAGTTACTCTCCCACCCCGGACTATGGCTACACCTTC; cdr3_aa: CASSYSPTPDYGYTF
j_call: TRBJ1-2; clone_size: .; v_call: TRBV28; d_call: .; cdr3_nt: TGTGCCAGCAGTTTTCAGGGGTACTATGGCTACACCTTC; cdr3_aa: CASSFQGYYGYTF
j_call: TRBJ1-5; clone_size: .; v_call: TRBV6-5; d_call: TRBD1; cdr3_nt: TGTGCCAGCAGGGCTACAGGGGGCGTAAATCAGCCCCAGCATTTT; cdr3_aa: CASRATGGVNQPQHF
j_call: TRBJ1-6; clone_size: .; v_call: TRBV7-2; d_call: .; cdr3_nt: TGTGCCAGCAGCTTAGGCCCTTTTGAGAATTCACCCCTCCACTTT; cdr3_aa: CASSLGPFENSPLHF
j_call: TRBJ1-2; clone_size: .; v_call: TRBV5-1; d_call: .; cdr3_nt: TGCGCCAGCAGCTTCGACTGGCCCTTGGGCTACACCTTC; cdr3_aa: CASSFDWPLGYTF
j_call: TRBJ1-5; clone_size: few; v_call: TRBV19; d_call: TRBD1; cdr3_nt: TGTGCCAGTAGACCCGGACAGGGGGCACTTCAGGGCAATCAGCCCCAGCATTTT; cdr3_aa: CASRPGQGALQGNQPQHF
j_call: TRBJ2-5; clone_size: .; v_call: TRBV27; d_call: .; cdr3_nt: TGTGCCAGCAGTCCCCATTACCAAGAGACCCAGTACTTC; cdr3_aa: CASSPHYQETQYF
j_call: TRBJ2-7; clone_size: .; v_call: TRBV30; d_call: TRBD1; cdr3_nt: TGTGCCTGGAGGCGGCCGACAGGGTTGGGCGAGCAGTACTTC; cdr3_aa: CAWRRPTGLGEQYF
j_call: TRBJ1-5; clone_size: .; v_call: TRBV12-3/TRBV12-4; d_call: .; cdr3_nt: TGTGCCAGCAGTTTTCGGGACAATCAGCCCCAGCATTTT; cdr3_aa: CASSFRDNQPQHF
j_call: TRBJ2-5; clone_size: .; v_call: TRBV7-2; d_call: .; cdr3_nt: TGTGCCAGCAGCACCCGGACAGGAGGGAAGGGAGAGACCCAGTACTTC; cdr3_aa: CASSTRTGGKGETQYF
j_call: TRBJ2-1; clone_size: .; v_call: TRBV5-6; d_call: TRBD2; cdr3_nt: TGTGCCAGCAGCTCCTGGGGAGGGAGGCAGTTCTTC; cdr3_aa: CASSSWGGRQFF
j_call: TRBJ2-2; clone_size: .; v_call: TRBV6-6; d_call: .; cdr3_nt: TGTGCCACCGGACTGCATAAGAACACCGGGGAGCTGTTTTTT; cdr3_aa: CATGLHKNTGELFF
j_call: TRBJ2-7; clone_size: few; v_call: TRBV10-1; d_call: .; cdr3_nt: TGCGCCAGCAGTTTCCGGGAAGACGAGCAGTACTTC; cdr3_aa: CASSFREDEQYF
j_call: TRBJ2-5; clone_size: .; v_call: TRBV7-2; d_call: .; cdr3_nt: TGTGCCAGCAGCTTGGACAGACCGACCCAGTACTTC; cdr3_aa: CASSLDRPTQYF
j_call: TRBJ2-7; clone_size: .; v_call: TRBV11-2; d_call: TRBD2; cdr3_nt: TGTGCCAGCAGCTTTTTTCCCTATAGCGGGGGGACGTACGAGCAGTACTTC; cdr3_aa: CASSFFPYSGGTYEQYF
j_call: TRBJ1-5; clone_size: .; v_call: TRBV30; d_call: .; cdr3_nt: TGTGCCTGGAGTGTACAAGGCGGGAGTCAGCCCCAGCATTTT; cdr3_aa: CAWSVQGGSQPQHF
j_call: TRBJ1-3; clone_size: .; v_call: TRBV19; d_call: TRBD1; cdr3_nt: TGTGCCAGTAGTAAGACAGGGGCCTCTGGAAACACCATATATTTT; cdr3_aa: CASSKTGASGNTIYF
j_call: TRBJ2-1; clone_size: once; v_call: TRBV6-6; d_call: TRBD2; cdr3_nt: TGTGCCAGCATTTTACTAGCGGGGTACTCCTACAATGAGCAGTTCTTC; cdr3_aa: CASILLAGYSYNEQFF
j_call: TRBJ2-1; clone_size: .; v_call: TRBV19; d_call: TRBD2; cdr3_nt: TGTGCCAGTAGTCCGAGGGGGCTAGCGGGAGAGGGCAATGAGCAGTTCTTC; cdr3_aa: CASSPRGLAGEGNEQFF
j_call: TRBJ1-1; clone_size: .; v_call: TRBV6-5; d_call: .; cdr3_nt: TGTGCCAGCAGTTCCATCAGGGCACGGAACACTGAAGCTTTCTTT; cdr3_aa: CASSSIRARNTEAFF
j_call: TRBJ2-7; clone_size: .; v_call: TRBV19; d_call: .; cdr3_nt: TGTGCCAGTAGTATTACGGGGAGAGGATACGAGCAGTACTTC; cdr3_aa: CASSITGRGYEQYF
j_call: TRBJ1-2; clone_size: .; v_call: TRBV2; d_call: .; cdr3_nt: TGTGCCAGCAGCAAAGGGGGTCAGATGAACTATGGCTACACCTTC; cdr3_aa: CASSKGGQMNYGYTF
j_call: TRBJ2-5; clone_size: .; v_call: TRBV4-2; d_call: .; cdr3_nt: TGTGCCAGCAGCCAACGAGGGGGTGGGAACTCGGAGACCCAGTACTTC; cdr3_aa: CASSQRGGGNSETQYF
j_call: TRBJ1-4; clone_size: .; v_call: TRBV19; d_call: .; cdr3_nt: TGTGCCAGTAGTACCCCCCGTCCAAGGGAGGGTCCTAATGAAAAACTGTTTTTT; cdr3_aa: CASSTPRPREGPNEKLFF
j_call: TRBJ2-3; clone_size: .; v_call: TRBV25-1; d_call: TRBD2; cdr3_nt: TGTGCCAGCAACCTAGCGGGAGAAACAGATACGCAGTATTTT; cdr3_aa: CASNLAGETDTQYF
j_call: TRBJ2-7; clone_size: .; v_call: TRBV20-1; d_call: .; cdr3_nt: TGCAGTGCTCGGGAGTTTGACGAGCAGTACTTC; cdr3_aa: CSAREFDEQYF
j_call: TRBJ1-2; clone_size: .; v_call: TRBV3-1/TRBV3-2; d_call: .; cdr3_nt: TGTGCCAGCAGCCCCAGGGGTTATGGCTACACCTTC; cdr3_aa: CASSPRGYGYTF
j_call: TRBJ2-2; clone_size: .; v_call: TRBV5-8; d_call: TRBD1; cdr3_nt: TGTGCCAGCAGCTTGTTAGGACAGGCGAACACCGGGGAGCTGTTTTTT; cdr3_aa: CASSLLGQANTGELFF
j_call: TRBJ2-7; clone_size: .; v_call: TRBV28; d_call: .; cdr3_nt: TGTGCCAGCAGTTTAGTAACTCCAGGCGAGCAGTACTTC; cdr3_aa: CASSLVTPGEQYF
j_call: TRBJ1-1; clone_size: .; v_call: TRBV30; d_call: .; cdr3_nt: TGTGCCTGGAGGGAAGGTGGGGGGTTCACTGAAGCTTTCTTT; cdr3_aa: CAWREGGGFTEAFF
j_call: TRBJ1-5; clone_size: .; v_call: TRBV28; d_call: .; cdr3_nt: TGTGCCAGCACCAAAGGCGGGAAAAATCAGCCCCAGCATTTT; cdr3_aa: CASTKGGKNQPQHF
j_call: TRBJ2-1; clone_size: .; v_call: TRBV9; d_call: .; cdr3_nt: TGTGCCAGCAGCGCCACCGGGAACTCGAGGTTGCATGAGCAGTTCTTC; cdr3_aa: CASSATGNSRLHEQFF
j_call: TRBJ1-6; clone_size: .; v_call: TRBV25-1; d_call: .; cdr3_nt: TGTGCCAGCGGGGAGAATTCACCCCTCCACTTT; cdr3_aa: CASGENSPLHF
j_call: TRBJ1-2; clone_size: .; v_call: TRBV6-6; d_call: TRBD1; cdr3_nt: TGTGCCAGCAGGGAGACAGGGAGTTATGGCTACACCTTC; cdr3_aa: CASRETGSYGYTF
j_call: TRBJ2-7; clone_size: .; v_call: TRBV7-9; d_call: .; cdr3_nt: TGTGCCAGCAGCTTAGGGGCAGTAACCTACGAGCAGTACTTC; cdr3_aa: CASSLGAVTYEQYF
j_call: TRBJ2-5; clone_size: .; v_call: TRBV4-1; d_call: TRBD1; cdr3_nt: TGCGCCAGCAGCCTCAGGGACAGTCAAGAGACCCAGTACTTC; cdr3_aa: CASSLRDSQETQYF
j_call: TRBJ2-1; clone_size: .; v_call: TRBV3-1/TRBV3-2; d_call: TRBD2; cdr3_nt: TGTGCCAGCAGCCGCGTCCTAGGGACTACGTACCACAATGAGCAGTTCTTC; cdr3_aa: CASSRVLGTTYHNEQFF
j_call: TRBJ1-3; clone_size: .; v_call: TRBV7-9; d_call: .; cdr3_nt: TGTGCCAGCAGCTTCGACTCAGTGAACTCTGGAAACACCATATATTTT; cdr3_aa: CASSFDSVNSGNTIYF
j_call: TRBJ2-3; clone_size: .; v_call: TRBV5-1; d_call: TRBD1; cdr3_nt: TGCGCCAGCAGCGCCAGGGACAGTTATACGCAGTATTTT; cdr3_aa: CASSARDSYTQYF
j_call: TRBJ1-2; clone_size: .; v_call: TRBV19; d_call: .; cdr3_nt: TGTGCCAGTAGTATTGAGAAAAACTATGGCTACACCTTC; cdr3_aa: CASSIEKNYGYTF
j_call: TRBJ2-7; clone_size: .; v_call: TRBV3-1/TRBV3-2; d_call: TRBD1; cdr3_nt: TGTGCCAGCAGCCACCGGGACAGGAGGAACGAGCAGTACTTC; cdr3_aa: CASSHRDRRNEQYF
j_call: TRBJ1-1; clone_size: .; v_call: TRBV3-1/TRBV3-2; d_call: .; cdr3_nt: TGTGCCAGCAGCCAAGCCCCCACAGGGAGTCATCCTGAAGCTTTCTTT; cdr3_aa: CASSQAPTGSHPEAFF
j_call: TRBJ2-1; clone_size: .; v_call: TRBV5-1; d_call: .; cdr3_nt: TGCGCCAGCAGACAGGGCAGGTCTCCCGGGGATGAGCAGTTCTTC; cdr3_aa: CASRQGRSPGDEQFF
j_call: TRBJ2-5; clone_size: .; v_call: TRBV19; d_call: .; cdr3_nt: TGTGCCAGTAGGCGCCAGGGTGGGACCCAGTACTTC; cdr3_aa: CASRRQGGTQYF
j_call: TRBJ1-5; clone_size: .; v_call: TRBV2; d_call: TRBD1; cdr3_nt: TGTGCCAGCAGTGACCAGGGGGGTCAGCCCCAGCATTTT; cdr3_aa: CASSDQGGQPQHF
j_call: TRBJ2-7; clone_size: .; v_call: TRBV30; d_call: .; cdr3_nt: TGTGCCTGGAGTGCGGTTTACTCCTACGAGCAGTACTTC; cdr3_aa: CAWSAVYSYEQYF